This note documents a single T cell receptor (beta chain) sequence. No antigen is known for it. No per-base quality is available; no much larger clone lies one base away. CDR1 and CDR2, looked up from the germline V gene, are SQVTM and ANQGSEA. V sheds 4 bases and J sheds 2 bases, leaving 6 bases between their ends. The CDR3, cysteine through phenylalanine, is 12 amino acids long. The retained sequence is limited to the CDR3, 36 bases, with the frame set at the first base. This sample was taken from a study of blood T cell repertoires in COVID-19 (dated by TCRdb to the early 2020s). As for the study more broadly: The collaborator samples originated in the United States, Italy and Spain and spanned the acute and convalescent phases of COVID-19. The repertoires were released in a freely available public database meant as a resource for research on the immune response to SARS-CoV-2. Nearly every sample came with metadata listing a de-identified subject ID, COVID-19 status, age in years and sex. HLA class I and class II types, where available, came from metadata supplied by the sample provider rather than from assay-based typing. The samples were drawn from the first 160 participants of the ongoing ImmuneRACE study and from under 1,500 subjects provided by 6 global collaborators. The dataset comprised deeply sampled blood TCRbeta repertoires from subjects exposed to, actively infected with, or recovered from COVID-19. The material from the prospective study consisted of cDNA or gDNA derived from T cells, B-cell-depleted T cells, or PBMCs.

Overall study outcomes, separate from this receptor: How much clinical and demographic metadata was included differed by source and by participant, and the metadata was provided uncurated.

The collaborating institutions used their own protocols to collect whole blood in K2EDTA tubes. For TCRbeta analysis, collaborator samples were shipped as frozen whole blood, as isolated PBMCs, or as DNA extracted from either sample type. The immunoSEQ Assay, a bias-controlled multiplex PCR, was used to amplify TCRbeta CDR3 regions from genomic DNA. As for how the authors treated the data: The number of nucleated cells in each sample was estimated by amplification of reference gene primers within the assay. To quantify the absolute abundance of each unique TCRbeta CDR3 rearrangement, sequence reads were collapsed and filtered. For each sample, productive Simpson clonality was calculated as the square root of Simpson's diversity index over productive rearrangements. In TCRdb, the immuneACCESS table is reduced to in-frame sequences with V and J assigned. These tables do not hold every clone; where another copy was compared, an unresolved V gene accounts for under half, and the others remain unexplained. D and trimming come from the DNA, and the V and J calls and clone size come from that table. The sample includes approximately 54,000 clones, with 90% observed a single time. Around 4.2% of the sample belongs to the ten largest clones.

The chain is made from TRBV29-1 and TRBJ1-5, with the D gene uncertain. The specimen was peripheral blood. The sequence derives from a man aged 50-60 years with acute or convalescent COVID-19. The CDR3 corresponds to CSVGGGNQPQHF. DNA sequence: TGCAGCGTTGGAGGCGGCAATCAGCCCCAGCATTTT.